The TCR beta chain described here comes from a study of radiotherapy plus CTLA-4 blockade in lung cancer. Overall study findings and caveats: Reportedly, early blood T cell clone dynamics best predicted response, with interferon-beta.

CDR3 length: 16 amino acids. Points on this clone: The antigen remains unidentified.

Each patient with chemo-refractory metastatic non-small-cell lung cancer was treated with focal radiation plus CTLA-4 blockade using ipilimumab. Sequenced by immunoSEQ multiplex PCR; TCRdb stores in-frame clones only, minus some. The data hold 50,000 to 85,000 clones, with about four fifths observed a single time. The source material was peripheral blood, sampled from a patient treated with radiotherapy plus ipilimumab. The origin of this receptor is a human donor with non-small cell lung cancer who had a partial response to radiotherapy plus ipilimumab. The chain uses TRBV21-1 and TRBJ2-2; TRBD2, as called in the table, went unchecked against the DNA. TRBV21-1 is a recognized pseudogene. CDR3 protein: CASSKQAGGNTGELFF. CDR3 bases: TGTGCCAGCAGCAAGCAAGCGGGAGGGAACACCGGGGAGCTGTTTTTT.